The rows below give T cell receptor beta chains drawn from one sample of a study of tumor-infiltrating lymphocytes in primary liver carcinoma. TCRdb itself ran the multiplex PCR reads through MiXCR, one entry per CDR3 protein. The sample yields fewer than 25,000 distinct CDR3 sequences, 65% to 85% seen once. Sequences were obtained from liver tumor tissue from sampling region 1. These TCRs come from a man between 40 and 49 years old with primary liver carcinoma and hepatitis B virus infection. Each CDR3 is given with its conserved first and last residue. A D gene is named only where the DNA matches it firmly. Clone size is not always given. Where it is, it says once, few, many or a class for expanded clones.

abundance	len	v_gene	d_gene	j_gene	CDR3aa	CDR3nt
.	14	TRBV11-2	.	TRBJ2-1	CASSLDRGPDEHFF	TGTGCCAGCAGCTTAGACCGGGGGCCTGATGAGCACTTCTTC
once	16	TRBV11-2	TRBD2	TRBJ2-5	CASSQTPGGGNEIHYF	TGTGCCAGCAGCCAAACTCCCGGCGGGGGGAATGAGATCCATTACTTC
.	16	TRBV11-2	.	TRBJ1-6	CTSSLDISSQFRTLHF	TGTACCAGTAGCTTAGATATTAGCAGCCAATTCAGAACCCTCCACTTT
.	16	TRBV15	.	TRBJ1-5	CVTSHRLVGGDQPQHF	TGTGTCACCAGTCACCGACTCGTGGGTGGGGATCAGCCCCAGCATTTT
.	14	TRBV6-2/TRBV6-3	.	TRBJ1-1	CASSYPEFNTEAFF	TGTGCCAGTAGTTACCCAGAGTTTAACACTGAAGCTTTCTTT
.	16	TRBV16	.	TRBJ1-5	CASSQFHRDSNQPQHF	TGTGCCAGCAGCCAATTCCACAGGGATAGCAATCAACCCCAGCATTTT
.	20	TRBV4-2	TRBD2	TRBJ2-3	CVSSHTPGLDLRGGTDTQYF	TGTGTCAGCAGCCATACCCCGGGACTAGATCTTAGGGGGGGCACAGATACGCAGTATTTC
.	21	TRBV4-1	.	TRBJ2-1	CASSQGTRGLGFFTPTDEQFF	TGCGCCAGCAGCCAAGGTACGCGGGGGCTGGGGTTTTTCACCCCTACGGATGAGCAGTTCTTT
.	16	TRBV4-2	.	TRBJ1-2	CVSNHTTRTENYGYTF	TGTGTCAGCAACCACACAACACGGACAGAAAACTATGGCTACACCTTC
.	14	TRBV6-2/TRBV6-3	.	TRBJ2-3	CANSYPGTTDTQYF	TGTGCCAACAGTTACCCGGGGACCACAGATACGCAGTATTTT
.	18	TRBV11-2	.	TRBJ2-5	CVSSLAWLAPGKKETQYF	TGTGTCAGCAGCTTAGCGTGGCTAGCCCCGGGAAAAAAAGAGACCCAGTACTTC
medium-sized	15	TRBV6-1	.	TRBJ2-6	CASSGTADGANVLTF	TGTGCCAGCAGTGGGACGGCCGATGGGGCCAACGTCCTGACTTTC
.	19	TRBV11-2	.	TRBJ2-2	CTSSLRTCEQGVKTGELFF	TGTACCAGCAGCCTTAGGACATGCGAACAGGGAGTGAAGACCGGGGAGCTGTTTTTT
.	15	TRBV4-3	.	TRBJ2-7	CASSQDRETPYGRYF	TGCGCCAGCAGCCAAGATCGGGAGACTCCCTACGGGCGGTATTTC
.	16	TRBV5-1	TRBD2	TRBJ2-3	CASSSTPSGSTDTQFF	TGCGCCAGCAGTTCGACCCCTAGCGGATCCACAGATACGCAGTTTTTT
few	19	TRBV5-4	TRBD2	TRBJ2-3	CVSSLEAGVQIGSTDTQYF	TGTGTCAGCAGCCTGGAAGCGGGAGTCCAGATCGGGTCCACAGATACGCAGTATTTT
.	16	TRBV10-3	TRBD2	TRBJ2-7	CTISDRLADRRNEQYF	TGTACCATCAGTGATAGGCTAGCGGACCGTCGGAACGAGCAGTACTTC
.	12	TRBV29-1	.	TRBJ2-1	CRACPGGNEQFF	TGCAGGGCCTGCCCAGGAGGGAATGAGCAGTTCTTC
medium-sized	13	TRBV12-3/TRBV12-4	.	TRBJ1-1	CASSLKGSTEAFF	TGTGCCAGCAGTTTAAAGGGCAGCACTGAAGCTTTCTTT
.	14	TRBV11-2	.	TRBJ1-1	CVSSLTAFDTGAFF	TGTGTTAGCAGCTTAACGGCCTTCGACACTGGAGCTTTCTTT
.	13	TRBV29-1	.	TRBJ1-1	CSSVRAGVTDAFF	TGCAGCAGTGTTCGTGCGGGGGTTACCGATGCTTTCTTT
few	14	TRBV7-8	.	TRBJ2-1	CASSLAEAYNEHFF	TGTGCCAGCAGCTTAGCGGAGGCCTACAATGAGCATTTCTTC
.	15	TRBV6-2/TRBV6-3	.	TRBJ1-5	CASSLDNYINQPQHF	TGTGCCAGCAGTTTAGACAATTATATCAATCAGCCCCAGCATTTT
once	15	TRBV11-2	.	TRBJ2-7	CISSLESGISGEQYF	TGTATCAGCAGCTTAGAGTCCGGGATCTCTGGCGAGCAGTATTTC
.	16	TRBV11-2	.	TRBJ2-3	CASSQQPINPTDAQYF	TGTGCCAGCAGCCAACAACCCATCAACCCCACAGATGCGCAGTATTTC
.	16	TRBV28	TRBD2	TRBJ2-7	CASSSTSGRTYYERYF	TGTGCGAGCAGTTCCACTAGCGGGAGGACGTACTACGAGCGGTACTTC
.	18	TRBV11-2	.	TRBJ2-5	CASNIARLTLGKKETQYF	TGTGCCAGCAACATAGCGAGGCTAACCCTGGGAAAAAAAGAGACCCAGTACTTC
.	15	TRBV6-5	TRBD1	TRBJ1-4	CASSLRTGVIEKLLF	TGTGCCAGCAGCCTTAGGACAGGGGTTATTGAAAAACTGCTTTTT
few	14	TRBV11-2	.	TRBJ2-7	CASSLTDGAYEHNF	TGTGCCAGCAGCTTAACCGACGGAGCCTACGAGCATAACTTC
.	14	TRBV29-1	.	TRBJ1-2	CSVEFRRYSADHTF	TGCAGCGTTGAGTTTCGGAGGTATTCAGCTGACCACACCTTC
many	15	TRBV29-1	.	TRBJ2-1	CSVDTVGTSYNEQFF	TGCAGCGTTGATACCGTAGGCACCTCCTACAATGAGCAGTTCTTC
.	18	TRBV11-2	.	TRBJ1-1	CASSRGGVGPWGNTEAFF	TGTGCCAGCAGTCGAGGGGGTGTAGGTCCTTGGGGGAACACTGAAGCTTTCTTT
few	15	TRBV6-6	.	TRBJ1-1	CASSSSYDRKAEAFF	TGTGCCAGCAGTTCCTCTTACGACAGGAAAGCTGAAGCTTTCTTT
.	14	TRBV5-1	TRBD1	TRBJ2-1	CASRVQGADDEQFF	TGCGCCAGCAGGGTACAGGGGGCGGACGACGAGCAGTTCTTC
.	14	TRBV29-1	.	TRBJ2-2	CSIRYNRITGELSF	TGCAGCATTCGGTACAATAGGATCACCGGGGAGCTGTCTTTT
once	13	TRBV11-3	.	TRBJ2-7	CAGSLTRSCEQYF	TGTGCCGGCAGCTTAACACGCAGCTGCGAGCAGTACTTC
.	14	TRBV4-1	TRBD2	TRBJ2-1	CASSQAGGYDEQFF	TGCGCCAGCAGCCAGGCGGGAGGGTACGATGAGCAGTTCTTC
.	15	TRBV6-2/TRBV6-3	TRBD1	TRBJ1-2	CASSYRDRRNYGYAF	TGTGCCAGCAGTTACCGGGACAGGAGAAACTATGGCTACGCCTTC
.	17	TRBV5-1	.	TRBJ2-6	CASSLVGQGSGANVLTF	.
.	16	TRBV5-6	TRBD1	TRBJ2-3	CASSFHATGGTDTQYF	TGTGCCAGCAGCTTCCATGCTACAGGGGGCACAGACACGCAGTATTTT
many	16	TRBV6-4	TRBD2	TRBJ2-1	CASSITGTSGGNEQFF	TGTGCCAGCAGTATAACCGGGACTAGCGGAGGGAATGAGCAGTTCTTC